The next 14 T cell receptor beta chains were all read from a single sample in a study of blood T cell repertoires in COVID-19. Clones were sequenced by immunoSEQ multiplex PCR, and TCRdb holds only the in-frame ones, with some missing. There are nearly 300,000 clones in the sample; 88% occur only once, and roughly 6.9% lies in the top ten. The sample comprised peripheral blood. Receptors originate from a woman in her twenties or thirties who had recovered from COVID-19.

This clone was seen just once. The chain is built from TRBV3-1 (or the pseudogene TRBV3-2) and TRBJ2-7; TRBD2 agrees at 8 bases. CDR3 size: 13 residues. The trim removed 4 bases at V and 4 bases at J, leaving 3 bases unmatched. The V gene's germline CDR1 is LGHDT and CDR2 YNNKEL (reference sequence). The chain's CDR3 is CASSRTSGYEQYF. The DNA for the CDR3 is TGTGCCAGCAGCCGTACTAGCGGTTACGAGCAGTACTTC.

The chain recombines TRBV27 with TRBJ1-5; TRBD1 matches at 7 bases. The germline V gene has CDR1 MNHEY and CDR2 SMNVEV (reference sequence). V shed 4 bases, J shed 6 bases, and the junction held 6 bases outside the gene matches. CDR3 length: 14 residues. CDR3 coding DNA: TGTGCCAGCAGTTGGACAGGCGTTGGTCAGCCCCAGCATTTT. Its translation is CASSWTGVGQPQHF.

The genes are TRBV29-1 and TRBJ2-7; a weak D match, TRBD1 (6 bases). V dropped 5 bases and J dropped 5 bases, with 13 bases sitting between them. CDR3 length: 12 amino acids. CDR1 is SQVTM and CDR2 is ANQGSEA in the germline V gene. The CDR3 coding sequence is TGCAGCGTTCCAGGGGCGTCCAACGAGCAGTACTTC. Translated, it gives CSVPGASNEQYF.

CDR3 DNA: TGTGCCAGCCGTGGGGGGATACAAAGATCCAATCAGCCCCAGCATTTT. As protein: CASRGGIQRSNQPQHF. The rearrangement joins TRBV19 to TRBJ1-5, with D perhaps TRBD1 (5 bases). Germline lookup yields CDR1 LNHDA and CDR2 SQIVND (reference sequence). This CDR3 contains 16 residues. V was shortened by 9 bases and J by 3 bases, with 21 bases between the two germline ends.

V gene TRBV5-1 combines with J gene TRBJ2-2; D call uncertain. The germline V gene has CDR1 SGHRS and CDR2 YFSETQ. Trimming stripped 0 bases from V and 8 bases from J, with 11 bases between. The CDR3 runs 14 residues. The CDR3 DNA reads as TGCGCCAGCAGCTTGGTCCCCGGTGGTGGGGAGCTGTTTTTT. Protein sequence: CASSLVPGGGELFF.

The rearrangement links TRBV30 to TRBJ2-3, with 7 positions matching TRBD1. Germline assignment: CDR1 GTSNPN and CDR2 SVGIG (reference sequence). CDR3 size: 14 residues. With 8 bases clipped from V and 0 bases from J, the junction kept 8 bases outside the gene matches. The CDR3 region has the DNA TGTGCCGGGACAGTTAGCCCTAGCACAGATACGCAGTATTTT. Protein sequence: CAGTVSPSTDTQYF.

The V call is TRBV5-1, the J call TRBJ2-5; 11 nucleotides agree with TRBD1. Trimming at V came to 2 bases and at J to 5 bases, leaving 5 bases not matched to a gene. This CDR3 comprises 15 residues. The germline V gene has CDR1 SGHRS and CDR2 YFSETQ. The chain's CDR3 is CASSFRTGGVETQYF. The CDR3 DNA sequence: TGCGCCAGCAGCTTTAGGACAGGGGGCGTCGAGACCCAGTACTTC. Full variable domain (outside the CDR3, taken from reference TRBV5-1 and TRBJ2-5): KAGVTQTPRYLIKTRGQQVTLSCSPISGHRSVSWYQQTPGQGLQFLFEYFSETQRNKGNFPGRFSGRQFSNSRSEMNVSTLELGDSALYLCASSFRTGGVETQYFGPGTRLLVL.

The V and J genes are TRBV9 and TRBJ1-2, with TRBD1 matching 8 bases. Losses at the gene ends were 3 bases for V and 8 bases for J; bases not matched to a gene: 6. There are 13 residues in the CDR3. Germline CDR1 reads SGDLS; CDR2 reads YYNGEE. The CDR3 sequence: CASSDRQGIGYTF. Written as DNA, the CDR3 is TGTGCCAGCAGCGATCGACAGGGGATAGGCTACACCTTC. The complete variable domain, with remaining parts taken from reference TRBV9 and TRBJ1-2, reads DSGVTQTPKHLITATGQRVTLRCSPRSGDLSVYWYQQSLDQGLQFLIQYYNGEERAKGNILERFSAQQFPDLHSELNLSSLELGDSALYFCASSDRQGIGYTFGSGTRLTVV.

This clone was seen once. The CDR3 sequence: CASSPRGGPQETQYF. The CDR3 nucleotides read TGTGCCAGCAGTCCTCGCGGGGGGCCTCAAGAGACCCAGTACTTC. The chain couples TRBV28 to TRBJ2-5; TRBD2 aligns across 8 bases. The J segment lost 2 bases and the V segment lost 5 bases, leaving 7 bases of the junction unmatched. The CDR3 runs 15 residues. Germline assignment: CDR1 MDHEN and CDR2 SYDVKM.

This clone was observed once. The V gene is TRBV5-4, the J gene TRBJ2-3, with D maybe TRBD2 (5 bases). V lost 3 bases to trimming and J lost 1 base, with 9 bases between them. Germline CDR1 and CDR2: SGHNT and YYREEE (reference sequence). The CDR3 is 14 amino acids. In nucleotides, the CDR3 is TGTGCCAGCAGCTCATCCGGGGGCACAGATACGCAGTATTTT. Residues: CASSSSGGTDTQYF.

The gene calls are TRBV30 and TRBJ1-1; D may be TRBD1 (5 bases). This CDR3 has 14 amino acids. Trimming took 4 bases from V and 1 from J, leaving 13 bases between them. Germline lookup yields CDR1 GTSNPN and CDR2 SVGIG (reference sequence). This chain's CDR3 is CAWTLGQSNTEAFF. In DNA form, the CDR3 reads TGTGCCTGGACCTTGGGGCAGTCGAACACTGAAGCTTTCTTT.

The rearrangement uses TRBV5-1 and TRBJ1-2, with D tentatively TRBD1 (6 bases). CDR3 size: 16 residues. The germline CDR1 and CDR2 sequences are SGHRS and YFSETQ. The V end was cut by 4 bases, the J end by 1 base, with 17 bases between. The CDR3 region has the DNA TGCGCCAGCAGCCATTCCACAGGGACGAGTAACTATGGCTACACCTTC. This encodes CASSHSTGTSNYGYTF.

The chain uses TRBV4-1 and TRBJ2-3, with D tentatively TRBD1 (6 bases). In germline, CDR1 is MGHRA, CDR2 YSYEKL. CDR3 size: 17 residues. With 0 bases removed from V and 1 base from J, the gap between germline ends came to 14 bases. CDR3 sequence reads: CASSQDQPGVGTDTQYF. As DNA, the CDR3 is TGCGCCAGCAGCCAAGATCAGCCAGGGGTGGGCACAGATACGCAGTATTTT.

This clone was detected only once. This rearrangement joins TRBV4-1 to TRBJ2-7; the D gene is possibly TRBD1 (5 bases). Germline CDR1 and CDR2: MGHRA and YSYEKL. Trimming took 1 base from V and 4 from J, leaving 14 bases between them. This CDR3 spans 15 amino acids. CDR3 loop: CASSQVPGILYEQYF. CDR3 nucleotide sequence: TGCGCCAGCAGCCAAGTTCCAGGGATACTTTACGAGCAGTACTTC.